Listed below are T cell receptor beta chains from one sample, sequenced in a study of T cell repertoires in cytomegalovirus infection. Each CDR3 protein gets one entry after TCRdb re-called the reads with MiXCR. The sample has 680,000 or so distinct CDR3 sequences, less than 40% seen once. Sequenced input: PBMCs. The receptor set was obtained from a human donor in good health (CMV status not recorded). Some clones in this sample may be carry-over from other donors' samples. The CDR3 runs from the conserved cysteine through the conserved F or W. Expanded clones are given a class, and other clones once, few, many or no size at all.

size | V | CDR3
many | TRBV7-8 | CASSVQGMALGEQYF
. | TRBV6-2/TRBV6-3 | CASTTPGNTEAFF
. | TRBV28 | CASSLWGQGGAGELFF
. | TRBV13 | CASSSRGGGQYEQYF
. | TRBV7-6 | CASSLDVLDLTDTQYF
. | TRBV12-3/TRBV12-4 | CASSRDRDSYNSPLHF
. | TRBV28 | CASPPAGEGKSYEQYF
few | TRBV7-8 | CASSLEAGRPKETQYF
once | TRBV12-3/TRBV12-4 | CASTLTGEEYYGYTF
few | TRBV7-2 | CASSLVPADTQYF
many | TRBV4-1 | CASSQDFRGVEAFF
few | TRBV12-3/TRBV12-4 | CASSRGILGRSTEAFF
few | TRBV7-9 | CASSLAQKPSPAKNIQYF
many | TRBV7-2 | CASSLAAGGVDTQYF
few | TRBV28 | CASSFKVGGGGLAGEQYF
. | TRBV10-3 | CAISEPAGTGGSDEQFF
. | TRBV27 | CASSPGWPDNEQFF
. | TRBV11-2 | CASSLEEGGITPLHF